Included here is one T cell receptor beta chain sequence, with context. Antigen: not known. It was with 60 Vbeta and 13 Jbeta primers that the PCR ran. TCRdb keeps only in-frame clones here, not all; method: immunoSEQ multiplex PCR. The sample holds 70,000 or so clones, roughly nine tenths seen once. The CDR3 consists of 15 residues. V lost 3 bases and J 8 bases, leaving 16 bases between the germline ends. Germline-derived CDR1 and CDR2 are LNHDA and SQIVND (reference sequence). This sample was taken from a study of cytomegalovirus exposure and HLA in healthy donors. Study-level points and caveats: Most observed TCR sequences were rare, whereas some public TCRs were detected in many donors. The presence/absence work took it that sequencing depth was about the same across donors. As a later analysis revealed, the rate of TCR association differed by HLA locus, with DRB1 most and HLA-C fewest.

Material for sequencing was PBMCs. This clonotype was sampled from a woman aged 25 to 45 in good health and CMV-seropositive. V is TRBV19 and J is TRBJ1-4; maybe TRBD1 (5 bases). Here the CDR3 reads CASSIVGRVEEKLFF. For the CDR3, the DNA is TGTGCCAGTAGTATCGTCGGCAGGGTAGAAGAAAAACTGTTTTTT.